The clone carrying this TCR beta chain was counted ten times or more. Antigen: not known. One base away lies a much larger clone, so this may be a sequencing read error. These data originate in a study of regulatory T cells in long-lasting Graves disease. Assembly of TCR beta libraries relied on iRepertoire HTBI primers together with Arm-PCR of CDR3 regions. Per the original data handling: About 62 TRBV and some 14 TRBJ segments were identified across samples. Via MiXCR, TCRdb re-called the multiplex PCR reads, giving one row per CDR3 protein. TCRdb's processing, not the authors' own work, is the source of the V and J calls. This repertoire shows hundreds of thousands of distinct CDR3 sequences, 12% found once; its top ten account for approximately 9.6%. V lost 6 bases to trimming and J lost 0 bases, with 12 bases between them. The CDR3 contains 15 residues. In germline, CDR1 is MNHNS, CDR2 SASEGT. Indicated time point: newly diagnosed GD, antithyroid drugs for less than 3 months. Following extraction of RNA from PBMCs, that RNA was used to make the TCR library.

The study's findings and limits: The analysis examined peripheral blood only and excluded thyroid tissue.

In addition, the sample was reused for a study of T cells in Graves' hyperthyroidism and ophthalmopathy. That study adds: Using the HTBI primer set, a first-round RT-PCR was run on the TCR CDR3.

Sequencing used peripheral blood mononuclear cells (PBMCs), obtained at new diagnosis, from a patient treated with antithyroid drugs. The J gene is TRBJ2-1, the V gene TRBV6-1; the D gene is possibly TRBD2 (5 bases). The TCR comes from a woman aged 25 to 45 with Graves disease. CDR3 nucleotide sequence: TGTGCCAGCAGCTCCAGAGGGAGCTCCTACAATGAGCAGTTCTTC. It yields the protein CASSSRGSSYNEQFF.